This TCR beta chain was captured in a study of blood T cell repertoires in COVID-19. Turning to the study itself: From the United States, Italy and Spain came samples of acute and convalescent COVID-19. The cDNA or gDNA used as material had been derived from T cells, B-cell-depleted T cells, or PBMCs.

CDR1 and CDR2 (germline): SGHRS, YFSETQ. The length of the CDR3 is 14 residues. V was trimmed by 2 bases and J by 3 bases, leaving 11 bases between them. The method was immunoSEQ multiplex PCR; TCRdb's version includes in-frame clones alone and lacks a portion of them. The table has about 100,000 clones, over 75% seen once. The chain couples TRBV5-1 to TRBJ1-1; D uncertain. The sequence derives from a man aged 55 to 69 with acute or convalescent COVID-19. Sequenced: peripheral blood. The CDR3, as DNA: TGCGCCAGCAGCTTAATGGCGGGAGACACTGAAGCTTTCTTT. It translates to CASSLMAGDTEAFF.